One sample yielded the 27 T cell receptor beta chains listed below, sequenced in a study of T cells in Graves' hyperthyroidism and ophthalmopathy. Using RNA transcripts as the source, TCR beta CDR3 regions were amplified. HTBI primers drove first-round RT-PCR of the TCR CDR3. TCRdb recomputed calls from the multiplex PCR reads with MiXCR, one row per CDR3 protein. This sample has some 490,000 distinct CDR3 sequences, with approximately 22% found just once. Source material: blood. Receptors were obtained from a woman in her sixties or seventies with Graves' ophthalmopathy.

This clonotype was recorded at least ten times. Here the CDR3 DNA reads TGTGCCAGCAGCTCTGGACAGGGACGCTCACCCCTCCACTTT. Its protein product is CASSSGQGRSPLHF. The rearrangement links TRBV7-3 to TRBJ1-6; 8 nucleotides align to TRBD1. Germline-derived CDR1 and CDR2 are SGHTA and FQGTGA. With V trimmed by 4 bases and J by 10 bases, 6 bases remained unmatched. The CDR3 sequence is 14 residues long.

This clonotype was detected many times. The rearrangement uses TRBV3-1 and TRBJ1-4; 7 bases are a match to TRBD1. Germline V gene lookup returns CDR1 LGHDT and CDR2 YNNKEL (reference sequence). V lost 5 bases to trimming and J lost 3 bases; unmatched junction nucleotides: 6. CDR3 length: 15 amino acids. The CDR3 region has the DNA TGTGCCAGCAGCGTACGGGACAGCTCTAATGAAAAACTGTTTTTT. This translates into CASSVRDSSNEKLFF. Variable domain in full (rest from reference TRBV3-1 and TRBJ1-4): DTAVSQTPKYLVTQMGNDKSIKCEQNLGHDTMYWYKQDSKKFLKIMFSYNNKELIINETVPNRFSPKSPDKAHLNLHINSLELGDSAVYFCASSVRDSSNEKLFFGSGTQLSVL.

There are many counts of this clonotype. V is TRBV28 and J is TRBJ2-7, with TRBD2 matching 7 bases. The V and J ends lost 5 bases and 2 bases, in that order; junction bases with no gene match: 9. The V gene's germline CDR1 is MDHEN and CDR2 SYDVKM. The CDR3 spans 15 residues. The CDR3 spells CASSMMTSLTYEQYF. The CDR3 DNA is TGTGCCAGCAGTATGATGACTAGCCTTACCTACGAGCAGTACTTC. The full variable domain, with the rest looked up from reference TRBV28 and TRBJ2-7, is DVKVTQSSRYLVKRTGEKVFLECVQDMDHENMFWYRQDPGLGLRLIYFSYDVKMKEKGDIPEGYSVSREKKERFSLILESASTNQTSMYLCASSMMTSLTYEQYFGPGTRLTVT.

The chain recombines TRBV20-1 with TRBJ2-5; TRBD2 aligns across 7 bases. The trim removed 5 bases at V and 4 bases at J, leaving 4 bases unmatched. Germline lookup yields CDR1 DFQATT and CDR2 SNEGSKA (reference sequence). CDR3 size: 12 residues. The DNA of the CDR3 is TGCAGTGCTCTAGGCGGGAGAGAGACCCAGTACTTC. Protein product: CSALGGRETQYF.

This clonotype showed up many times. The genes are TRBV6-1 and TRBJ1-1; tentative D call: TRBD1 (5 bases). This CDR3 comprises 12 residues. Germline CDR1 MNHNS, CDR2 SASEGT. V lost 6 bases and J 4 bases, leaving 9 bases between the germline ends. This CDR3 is CASSRTGTEAFF. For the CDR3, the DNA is TGTGCCAGCAGCAGAACAGGCACTGAAGCTTTCTTT.

The CDR3 bases are TGTGCCAGCAGCCAAGGGACTAGCGGGAGGTATGAGCAGTTCTTC. Translated: CASSQGTSGRYEQFF. The chain is built from TRBV3-1 and TRBJ2-1, with 14 bases lining up with TRBD2. V gave up 1 base and J gave up 8 bases; unmatched junction bases: 1. Germline V lookup: CDR1 LGHDT, CDR2 YNNKEL (reference sequence). The CDR3 covers 15 residues.

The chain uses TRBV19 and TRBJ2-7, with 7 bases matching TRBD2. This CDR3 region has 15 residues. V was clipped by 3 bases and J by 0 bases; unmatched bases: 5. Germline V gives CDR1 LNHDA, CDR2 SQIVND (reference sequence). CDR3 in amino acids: CASSIWRESSYEQYF. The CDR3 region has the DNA TGTGCCAGTAGTATTTGGCGGGAGAGCTCCTACGAGCAGTACTTC. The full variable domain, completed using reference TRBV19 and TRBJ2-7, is DGGITQSPKYLFRKEGQNVTLSCEQNLNHDAMYWYRQDPGQGLRLIYYSQIVNDFQKGDIAEGYSVSREKKESFPLTVTSAQKNPTAFYLCASSIWRESSYEQYFGPGTRLTVT.

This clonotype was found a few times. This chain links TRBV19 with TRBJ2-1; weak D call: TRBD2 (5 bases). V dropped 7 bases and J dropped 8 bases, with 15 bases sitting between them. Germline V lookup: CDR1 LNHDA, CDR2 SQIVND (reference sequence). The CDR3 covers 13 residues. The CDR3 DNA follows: TGTGCCAGTACCCCTAGGGCCGGGGATGAGCAGTTCTTC. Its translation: CASTPRAGDEQFF.

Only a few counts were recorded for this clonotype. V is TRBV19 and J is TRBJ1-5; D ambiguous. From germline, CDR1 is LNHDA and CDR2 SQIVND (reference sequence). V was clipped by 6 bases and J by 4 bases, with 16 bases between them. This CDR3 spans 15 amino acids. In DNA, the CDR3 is TGTGCCAGTAGAGGAGGAGGGTTGTCGAATCAGCCCCAGCATTTT. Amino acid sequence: CASRGGGLSNQPQHF. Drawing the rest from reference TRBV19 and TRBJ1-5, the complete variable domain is DGGITQSPKYLFRKEGQNVTLSCEQNLNHDAMYWYRQDPGQGLRLIYYSQIVNDFQKGDIAEGYSVSREKKESFPLTVTSAQKNPTAFYLCASRGGGLSNQPQHFGDGTRLSIL.

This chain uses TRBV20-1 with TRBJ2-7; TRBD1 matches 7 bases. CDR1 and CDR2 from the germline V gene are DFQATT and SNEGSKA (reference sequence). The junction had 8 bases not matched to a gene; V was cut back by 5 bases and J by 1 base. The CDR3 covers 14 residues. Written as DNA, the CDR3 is TGCAGTGCTGGTGGACAGGTATTATCCTACGAGCAGTACTTC. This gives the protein CSAGGQVLSYEQYF.

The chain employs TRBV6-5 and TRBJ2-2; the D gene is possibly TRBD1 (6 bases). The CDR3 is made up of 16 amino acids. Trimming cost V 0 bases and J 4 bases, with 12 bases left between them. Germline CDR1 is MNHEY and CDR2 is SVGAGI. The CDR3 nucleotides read TGTGCCAGCAGTTACTCCTCAACAGGGTTCACCGGGGAGCTGTTTTTT. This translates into CASSYSSTGFTGELFF.

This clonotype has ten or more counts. CDR3 protein: CASSHAEAGNTIYF. As DNA, the CDR3 is TGTGCCAGCAGCCACGCGGAGGCTGGAAACACCATATATTTT. The rearrangement uses TRBV28 and TRBJ1-3; D is ambiguous. This CDR3 comprises 14 residues. The V end was cut by 6 bases, the J end by 2 bases, with 11 bases between. Germline loops: CDR1 MDHEN, CDR2 SYDVKM.

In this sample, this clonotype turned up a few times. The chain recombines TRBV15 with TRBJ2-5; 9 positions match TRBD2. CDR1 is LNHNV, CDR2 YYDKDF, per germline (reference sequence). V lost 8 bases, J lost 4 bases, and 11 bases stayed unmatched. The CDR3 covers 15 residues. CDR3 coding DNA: TGTGCCACCGGCCGACTAGCGGAAACTTTAGAGACCCAGTACTTC. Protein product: CATGRLAETLETQYF.

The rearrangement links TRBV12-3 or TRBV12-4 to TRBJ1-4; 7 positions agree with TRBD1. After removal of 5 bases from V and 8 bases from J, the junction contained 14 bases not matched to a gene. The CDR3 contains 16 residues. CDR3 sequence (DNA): TGTGCCAGCAGTCCTATCGGGACAGATGGGAGGGAAAAACTGTTTTTT. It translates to CASSPIGTDGREKLFF.

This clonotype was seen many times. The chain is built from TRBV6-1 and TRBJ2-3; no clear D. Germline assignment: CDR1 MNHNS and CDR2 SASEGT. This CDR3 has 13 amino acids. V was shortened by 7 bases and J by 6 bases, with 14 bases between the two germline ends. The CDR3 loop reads CASTETVQDTQYF. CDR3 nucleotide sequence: TGTGCCAGCACGGAGACCGTCCAGGATACGCAGTATTTT.

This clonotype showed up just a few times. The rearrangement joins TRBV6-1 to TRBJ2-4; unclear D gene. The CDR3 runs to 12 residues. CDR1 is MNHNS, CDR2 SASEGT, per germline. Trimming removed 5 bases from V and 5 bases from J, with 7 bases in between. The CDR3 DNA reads TGTGCCAGCAGTCCGCCTGAAAACATTCAGTACTTC. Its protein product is CASSPPENIQYF.

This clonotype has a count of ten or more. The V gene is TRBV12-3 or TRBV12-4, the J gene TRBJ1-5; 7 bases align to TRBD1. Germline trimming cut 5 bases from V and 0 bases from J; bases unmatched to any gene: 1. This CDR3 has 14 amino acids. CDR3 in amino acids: CASSTGDSNQPQHF. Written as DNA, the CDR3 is TGTGCCAGCAGTACAGGGGATAGCAATCAGCCCCAGCATTTT.

In DNA form, the CDR3 reads TGTGCCAGCAGCACGGGACAGTCACTTAGGGGCGAGCAGTACTTC. It translates to CASSTGQSLRGEQYF. This sequence joins TRBV6-1 and TRBJ2-7, with TRBD1 matching over 7 bases. V lost 6 bases, J lost 6 bases, and 14 bases stayed unmatched. There are 15 residues in the CDR3. In germline, CDR1 is MNHNS, CDR2 SASEGT.

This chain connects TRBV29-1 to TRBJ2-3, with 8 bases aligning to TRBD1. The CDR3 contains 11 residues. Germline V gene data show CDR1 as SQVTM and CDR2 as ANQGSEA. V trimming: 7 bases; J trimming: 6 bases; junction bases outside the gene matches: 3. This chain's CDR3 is CSADRGDTQYF. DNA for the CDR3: TGCAGCGCTGACAGGGGTGATACGCAGTATTTT.

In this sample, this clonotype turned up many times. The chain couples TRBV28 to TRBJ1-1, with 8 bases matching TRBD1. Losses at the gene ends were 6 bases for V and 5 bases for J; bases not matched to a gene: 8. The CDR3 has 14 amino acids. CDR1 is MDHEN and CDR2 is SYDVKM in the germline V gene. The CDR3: CASSSDRGWTEAFF. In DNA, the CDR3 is TGTGCCAGCAGCTCCGACAGGGGTTGGACTGAAGCTTTCTTT.

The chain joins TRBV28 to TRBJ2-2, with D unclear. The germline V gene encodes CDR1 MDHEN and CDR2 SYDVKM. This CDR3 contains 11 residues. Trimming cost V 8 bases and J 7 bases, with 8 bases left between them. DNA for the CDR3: TGTGCCAGCGTGGGAATCGGGGAGCTGTTTTTT. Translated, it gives CASVGIGELFF.

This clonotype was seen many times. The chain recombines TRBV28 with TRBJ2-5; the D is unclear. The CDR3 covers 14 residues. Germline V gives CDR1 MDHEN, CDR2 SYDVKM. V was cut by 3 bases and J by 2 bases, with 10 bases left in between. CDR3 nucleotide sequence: TGTGCCAGCAGTTTTGGGTTGACACAAGAGACCCAGTACTTC. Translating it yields CASSFGLTQETQYF. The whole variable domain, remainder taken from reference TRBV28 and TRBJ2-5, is DVKVTQSSRYLVKRTGEKVFLECVQDMDHENMFWYRQDPGLGLRLIYFSYDVKMKEKGDIPEGYSVSREKKERFSLILESASTNQTSMYLCASSFGLTQETQYFGPGTRLLVL.

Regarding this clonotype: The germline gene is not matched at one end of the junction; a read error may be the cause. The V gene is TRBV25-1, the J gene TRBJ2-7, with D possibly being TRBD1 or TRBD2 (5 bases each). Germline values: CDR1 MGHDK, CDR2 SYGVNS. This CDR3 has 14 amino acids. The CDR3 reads CVSSDRGNSHEQYF. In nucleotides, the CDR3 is TGTGTCAGCAGTGATCGGGGCAACAGCCACGAGCAGTACTTC.

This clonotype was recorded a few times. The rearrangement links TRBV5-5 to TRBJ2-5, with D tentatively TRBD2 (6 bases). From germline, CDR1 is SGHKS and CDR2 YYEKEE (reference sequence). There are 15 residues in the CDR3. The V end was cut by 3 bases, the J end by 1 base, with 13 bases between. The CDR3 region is CASSSPLGGQETQYF. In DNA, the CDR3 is TGTGCCAGCAGCTCCCCCCTGGGGGGCCAAGAGACCCAGTACTTC.

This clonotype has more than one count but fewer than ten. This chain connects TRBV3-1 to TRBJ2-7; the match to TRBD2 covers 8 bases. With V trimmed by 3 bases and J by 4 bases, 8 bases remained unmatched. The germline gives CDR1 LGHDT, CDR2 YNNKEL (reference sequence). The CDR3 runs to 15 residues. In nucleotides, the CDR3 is TGTGCCAGCAGCCAGGCTAGCGGGTTCCCGTACGAGCAGTACTTC. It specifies CASSQASGFPYEQYF.

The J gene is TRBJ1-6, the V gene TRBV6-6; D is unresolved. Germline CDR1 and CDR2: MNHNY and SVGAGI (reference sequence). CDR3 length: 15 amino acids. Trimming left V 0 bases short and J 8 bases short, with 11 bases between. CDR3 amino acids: CASSYSSTTDSPLHF. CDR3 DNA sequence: TGTGCCAGCAGTTACTCCTCAACGACGGATTCACCCCTCCACTTT.

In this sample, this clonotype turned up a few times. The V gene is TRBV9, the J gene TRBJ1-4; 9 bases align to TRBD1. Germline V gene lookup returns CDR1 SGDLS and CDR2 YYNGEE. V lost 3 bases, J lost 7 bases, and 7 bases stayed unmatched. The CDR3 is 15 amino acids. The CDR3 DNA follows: TGTGCCAGCAGCGCCCAGGACAGGGGTGGTGAAAAACTGTTTTTT. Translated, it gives CASSAQDRGGEKLFF.